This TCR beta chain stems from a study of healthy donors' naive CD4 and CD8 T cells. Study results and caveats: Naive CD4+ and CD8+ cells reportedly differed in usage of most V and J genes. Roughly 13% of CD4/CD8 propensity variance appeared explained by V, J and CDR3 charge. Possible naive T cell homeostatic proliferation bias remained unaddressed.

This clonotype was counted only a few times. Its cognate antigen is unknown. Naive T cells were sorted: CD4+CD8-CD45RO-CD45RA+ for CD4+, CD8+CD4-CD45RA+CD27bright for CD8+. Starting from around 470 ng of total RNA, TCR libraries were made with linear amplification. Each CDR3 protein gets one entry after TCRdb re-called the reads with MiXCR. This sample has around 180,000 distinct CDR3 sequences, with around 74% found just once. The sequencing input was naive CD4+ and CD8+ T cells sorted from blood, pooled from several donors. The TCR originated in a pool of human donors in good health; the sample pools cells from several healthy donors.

CDR3 in amino acids: CASSLQGRDGYTF. The CDR3 DNA reads as TGTGCCAGCAGTTTACAGGGTCGGGATGGCTACACCTTC. The genes are TRBV27 and TRBJ1-2, with a possible D match to TRBD1 (5 bases). Trimming cost V 2 bases and J 6 bases, with 10 bases left between them. The germline CDR1 and CDR2 sequences are MNHEY and SMNVEV (reference sequence). This CDR3 has 13 residues.